This record covers a single T cell receptor beta chain. Original processing methods: Amplification from reference gene primers served as the basis for estimated nucleated cell counts. Measured with immunoSEQ multiplex PCR; TCRdb has only the in-frame clones, and not every one. D and trimming come from the DNA, and the V and J calls and clone size come from that table. The top ten clones hold around 3% of a sample with about 370,000 clones, 89% of them seen once. V gave up 11 bases and J gave up 9 bases, with 19 bases separating them. CDR3 length equals 12 residues. Germline CDR1 reads MNHEY; CDR2 reads SVGAGI. The data were taken from a study of blood T cell repertoires in COVID-19. At the level of the study: Samples representing acute and convalescent COVID-19 were sourced from the United States, Italy and Spain.

Sequences were obtained from peripheral blood. The chain recombines TRBV6-5 with TRBJ2-5; TRBD1 might be the D (5 bases). The clonotype comes from a woman aged 30 to 39 with COVID-19, enrolled during active disease. CDR3 in amino acids: CASLRDPRAQYF. DNA for the CDR3: TGTGCCTCCCTCCGAGACCCCAGGGCCCAGTACTTC.